These 29 T cell receptor beta chains came from one sample sequenced in a study of T cell responses to AZD1222 COVID-19 vaccine (dated by TCRdb to about 2021). The time point label on this specimen signifies: about 28 days (+/-7) after the second vaccine dose. The sample's treatment or condition label, decoded: meningococcal conjugate vaccine given as trial control. The library relied on the immunoSEQ multiplex PCR assay. Not all clones reach the TCRdb copy of this immuneACCESS table, which keeps in-frame sequences only. Checked studies attribute under half of the gap to unresolved V genes and leave the rest unexplained. This sample is represented by about 39,000 clones; just over 85% of them were singletons. About 27% of the sample goes to the ten largest clones. The sequencing used peripheral blood, collected 28 days after the second dose of the MenACWY control vaccine. Receptors originate from an adult who received the MenACWY meningococcal vaccine as a control.

This rearrangement joins TRBV12-3 or TRBV12-4 to TRBJ2-2; D is perhaps TRBD2 (5 bases). The germline V and J ends were trimmed by 2 bases and 7 bases, with 8 bases remaining between them. This CDR3 comprises 13 residues. This chain's CDR3 is CASSLQEVGELFF. CDR3 coding DNA: TGTGCCAGCAGTTTACAGGAGGTCGGGGAGCTGTTTTTT.

This clone appeared a few times. The gene calls are TRBV27 and TRBJ1-6; the match to TRBD1 covers 7 bases. The CDR3 totals 16 residues. Germline V gene data show CDR1 as MNHEY and CDR2 as SMNVEV (reference sequence). The J segment lost 5 bases and the V segment lost 5 bases, leaving 9 bases of the junction unmatched. Here the CDR3 DNA reads TGTGCCAGCAGTCTCCGACCGGGACAGCATAATTCACCCCTCCACTTT. It is translated as CASSLRPGQHNSPLHF.

The rearrangement uses TRBV21-1 and TRBJ2-5; the table assigns TRBD1, which was not confirmed against the DNA. TRBV21-1 is listed as a pseudogene. The CDR3 length is 16 residues. This chain's CDR3 is CASSGRTGAGYETQYF. The CDR3 DNA is TGTGCCAGCAGCGGGCGGACAGGGGCGGGCTACGAGACCCAGTACTTC.

This chain links TRBV19 with TRBJ2-1; 13 bases map to TRBD2. The CDR3 extends over 17 amino acids. From germline, CDR1 is LNHDA and CDR2 SQIVND (reference sequence). Trimming at V came to 6 bases and at J to 10 bases, leaving 15 bases not matched to a gene. This CDR3 reads CASRRLAGGTRRREQFF. CDR3 nucleotides: TGTGCCAGTAGGAGACTAGCGGGAGGCACCCGAAGAAGAGAGCAGTTCTTC.

The CDR3 DNA sequence: TGTGCCAGCAGCCCCCGGGTGATCCAGTACTTC. This encodes CASSPRVIQYF. The chain has TRBV9 and TRBJ2-5; D call uncertain. The CDR3 length is 11 residues. Germline-derived CDR1 and CDR2 are SGDLS and YYNGEE. The V end was cut by 4 bases, the J end by 10 bases, with 11 bases between. The full variable domain, in which reference TRBV9 and TRBJ2-5 provide the parts outside the CDR3, is DSGVTQTPKHLITATGQRVTLRCSPRSGDLSVYWYQQSLDQGLQFLIQYYNGEERAKGNILERFSAQQFPDLHSELNLSSLELGDSALYFCASSPRVIQYFGPGTRLLVL.

This clone was picked up one time. The chain employs TRBV6-5 and TRBJ1-2; no clear D gene. CDR1 and CDR2 from the germline V gene are MNHEY and SVGAGI. The CDR3 totals 14 residues. V was trimmed by 5 bases and J by 8 bases, leaving 18 bases between them. This chain's CDR3 is CASSTLDRTEGYTF. CDR3 sequence (DNA): TGTGCCAGCAGTACCCTCGACCGTACAGAAGGCTACACCTTC.

This chain links TRBV6-5 with TRBJ1-6; 8 bases line up with TRBD1. The germline gives CDR1 MNHEY, CDR2 SVGAGI. CDR3 size: 15 residues. The ends lost 5 bases at V and 7 bases at J; junction bases unmatched: 7. CDR3 region: CASSQPGQENSPLHF. The CDR3 nucleotides read TGTGCCAGCAGTCAACCGGGACAGGAGAATTCACCCCTCCACTTT.

The CDR3 spells CASSLRGYEQYF. CDR3 sequence (DNA): TGCGCCAGCAGCTTGCGGGGCTACGAGCAGTACTTC. The V and J genes are TRBV5-1 and TRBJ2-7; weak D call: TRBD2 (5 bases). The CDR3 contains 12 residues. The germline V gene has CDR1 SGHRS and CDR2 YFSETQ. Trimming cost V 1 base and J 3 bases, with 5 bases left between them.

The chain couples TRBV5-1 to TRBJ2-3; D ambiguous. The CDR3 runs 11 residues. Germline assignment: CDR1 SGHRS and CDR2 YFSETQ. V lost 0 bases and J lost 7, with 3 bases in between. CDR3 bases: TGCGCCAGCAGCTTGGAATATACGCAGTATTTT. As protein: CASSLEYTQYF.

This clone was detected once. This sequence joins TRBV3-1 (or the pseudogene TRBV3-2) and TRBJ2-5; D may match TRBD1 or TRBD2 (6 bases each). The CDR3 is 14 amino acids. Germline V CDR1 and CDR2: LGHDT, YNNKEL (reference sequence). Trimming stripped 6 bases from V and 4 bases from J, with 15 bases between. CDR3 in DNA: TGTGCCAGCAGGCCCGTGGGGGGCCGAGAGACCCAGTACTTC. Amino acids: CASRPVGGRETQYF.

The chain links TRBV11-2 to TRBJ1-1; D is unclear. The CDR3 runs to 15 residues. V was trimmed by 1 base and J by 0 bases, leaving 9 bases between them. Germline V gives CDR1 SGHAT, CDR2 FQNNGV. The CDR3 coding sequence is TGTGCCAGCAGCTTAGTTCGGAACATGAACACTGAAGCTTTCTTT. Its protein product is CASSLVRNMNTEAFF.

The chain uses TRBV23-1 and TRBJ2-7; 11 positions agree with TRBD1. TRBV23-1 is known as an ORF, though its function is uncertain. This CDR3 has 19 amino acids. The J segment lost 4 bases and the V segment lost 2 bases, leaving 16 bases of the junction unmatched. The CDR3 DNA reads as TGCGCCAGCAGTCAACCAGTAGGACAGGGGGCGAGGCTAAGGTACGAGCAGTACTTC. It codes for CASSQPVGQGARLRYEQYF.

The rearrangement links TRBV19 to TRBJ1-2, with D possibly TRBD1 on 5 matching bases. Germline assignment: CDR1 LNHDA and CDR2 SQIVND (reference sequence). This CDR3 has 13 residues. Trimming removed 3 bases from V and 8 bases from J, with 13 bases in between. The CDR3 bases are TGTGCCAGTAGTATCGGGCTTGGGGCCGGCTACACCTTC. Translation: CASSIGLGAGYTF.

The chain links TRBV29-1 to TRBJ2-7; 10 bases line up with TRBD1. The trim removed 2 bases at V and 7 bases at J, leaving 14 bases unmatched. The CDR3 has 16 residues. CDR1 SQVTM and CDR2 ANQGSEA come from the germline V gene. The CDR3 DNA reads TGCAGCGTTGAACTGGTAGGGGGACAGGGGTTTTCGGAGCAGTACTTC. Protein sequence: CSVELVGGQGFSEQYF.

The chain combines TRBV5-1 with TRBJ2-7, with 12 bases matching TRBD1. This CDR3 has 15 residues. Per the germline V gene, CDR1 is SGHRS and CDR2 is YFSETQ. The V gene end was trimmed by 1 base and the J gene end by 7 bases; junction bases not matched to a gene: 6. CDR3 DNA sequence: TGCGCCAGCAGCTTGAGGGGACAGGGGGCTGGGGAGCAGTACTTC. Protein: CASSLRGQGAGEQYF.

The chain has TRBV28 and TRBJ1-5; tentatively, D is TRBD1 (5 bases). The germline V and J ends were trimmed by 7 bases and 0 bases, with 16 bases remaining between them. The CDR3 runs to 16 residues. Germline CDR1 MDHEN, CDR2 SYDVKM. CDR3 sequence reads: CASTRRQTYSNQPQHF. The CDR3 nucleotides are TGTGCCAGCACCCGCAGACAGACATATAGCAATCAGCCCCAGCATTTT.

The genes are TRBV7-9 and TRBJ2-1; 12 bases line up with TRBD2. Germline CDR1 and CDR2: SEHNR and FQNEAQ (reference sequence). The V and J ends lost 4 bases and 5 bases, in that order; junction bases with no gene match: 3. CDR3 length: 15 amino acids. CDR3 sequence (DNA): TGTGCCAGCAGCTACGGACTAGCGGGGAACAATGAGCAGTTCTTC. The encoded protein is CASSYGLAGNNEQFF.

The chain uses TRBV6-5 and TRBJ2-3; a weak D match, TRBD2 (6 bases). V lost 7 bases to trimming and J lost 1 base, with 12 bases between them. This CDR3 region has 14 residues. In germline, CDR1 is MNHEY, CDR2 SVGAGI. CDR3 coding DNA: TGTGCCAGCACCCCGGACTACCGCACAGATACGCAGTATTTT. Its translation is CASTPDYRTDTQYF.

The chain uses TRBV14 and TRBJ2-6; maybe TRBD2 (5 bases). Per germline, CDR1 SGHDN and CDR2 FVKESK. V lost 4 bases, J lost 3 bases, and 28 bases lay in between. The CDR3 sequence is 21 residues long. CDR3 loop: CASSRMRAAHGLGSGANVLTF. As DNA, the CDR3 is TGTGCCAGCAGCCGCATGAGGGCGGCGCACGGACTGGGAAGTGGGGCCAACGTCCTGACTTTC.

The CDR3 sequence: CASSATSGPTDTQYF. In DNA form, the CDR3 reads TGTGCCAGCTCCGCGACTAGCGGACCCACAGATACGCAGTATTTT. The rearrangement links TRBV18 to TRBJ2-3; 9 bases are a match to TRBD2. From germline, CDR1 is KGHSH and CDR2 LQKENI. This CDR3 is built from 15 residues. Trimming cost V 6 bases and J 2 bases; bases outside gene matches: 6.

This sequence joins TRBV28 and TRBJ2-7; D might be TRBD1 (6 bases). Germline V gene data show CDR1 as MDHEN and CDR2 as SYDVKM. Trimming pared 6 bases from V and 4 bases from J, leaving 10 bases between. This CDR3 has 12 amino acids. In DNA, the CDR3 is TGTGCCAGCAGCCAAGGACAGTACGAGCAGTACTTC. Its protein is CASSQGQYEQYF.

The rearrangement joins TRBV14 to TRBJ2-7, with D possibly being TRBD1 (7 bases). The CDR3 runs 16 residues. Germline-derived CDR1 and CDR2 are SGHDN and FVKESK. Trimming removed 0 bases from V and 3 bases from J, with 15 bases in between. CDR3 DNA: TGTGCCAGCAGCCAAGATAGGCCAGGGGGACTCTACGAGCAGTACTTC. This gives the protein CASSQDRPGGLYEQYF.

The rearrangement joins TRBV5-4 to TRBJ2-1; possibly TRBD2 for D (5 bases). V lost 0 bases, J lost 2 bases, and 9 bases lay in between. Germline assignment: CDR1 SGHNT and CDR2 YYREEE (reference sequence). The CDR3 extends over 15 amino acids. CDR3 coding DNA: TGTGCCAGCAGCTTGGAAAGCGGAACCTACAATGAGCAGTTCTTC. This sequence encodes CASSLESGTYNEQFF.

The chain joins TRBV10-2 to TRBJ1-5; D call uncertain. V lost 2 bases, J lost 0 bases, and 8 bases lay in between. The V gene's germline CDR1 is WSHSY and CDR2 SAAADI. The CDR3 is 15 amino acids. CDR3 in amino acids: CASSEASHSNQPQHF. The CDR3 region has the DNA TGCGCCAGCAGTGAGGCATCCCATAGCAATCAGCCCCAGCATTTT.

This clone has only a few counts. This chain connects TRBV7-3 to TRBJ2-2; D call uncertain. CDR3 length: 12 amino acids. CDR1 is SGHTA, CDR2 FQGTGA, per germline. V was cut by 5 bases and J by 3 bases, with 4 bases left in between. This chain's CDR3 is CASSPYTGELFF. In nucleotides, the CDR3 is TGTGCCAGCAGCCCATACACCGGGGAGCTGTTTTTT.

This clone was found a few times. This rearrangement joins TRBV10-3 to TRBJ1-4, with D possibly being TRBD1 (6 bases). CDR3 length: 14 amino acids. Per germline, CDR1 ENHRY and CDR2 SYGVKD. V shed 6 bases and J shed 4 bases, with 12 bases lying between them. The CDR3 loop reads CAIRKDRSNEKLFF. CDR3 nucleotide sequence: TGTGCCATCAGAAAGGACAGAAGTAATGAAAAACTGTTTTTT.

The chain employs TRBV7-9 and TRBJ2-1, with D possibly being TRBD2 (6 bases). Trimming removed 7 bases from V and 3 bases from J, with 22 bases in between. CDR3 length: 17 amino acids. Germline V CDR1 and CDR2: SEHNR, FQNEAQ (reference sequence). CDR3 nucleotide sequence: TGTGCCAGCACCAAAGGACATTTAGCGGTTGTCTACAATGAGCAGTTCTTC. Amino acids: CASTKGHLAVVYNEQFF.

For the CDR3, the DNA is TGTGCCAGCAGCGGACGGGGGTGGGGGCTCACTGAAGCTTTCTTT. It codes for CASSGRGWGLTEAFF. The V call is TRBV5-4, the J call TRBJ1-1, with D perhaps TRBD1 (6 bases). Germline V gives CDR1 SGHNT, CDR2 YYREEE (reference sequence). The V end lost 4 bases, the J end lost 4 bases, and 17 bases lay between the germline ends. This CDR3 has 15 amino acids.

The chain is built from TRBV11-2 and TRBJ1-4; D is ambiguous. Trimming left V 3 bases short and J 8 bases short, with 7 bases between. Per germline, CDR1 SGHAT and CDR2 FQNNGV. This CDR3 has 12 residues. CDR3 DNA sequence: TGTGCCAGCAGCTTCGAGGTAGAAAAACTGTTTTTT. It specifies CASSFEVEKLFF.